The 25 T cell receptor beta chains presented below share a single source sample, sequenced in a study of T cells after yellow fever vaccination. TCRdb reprocessed the 5' RACE reads via MiXCR and lists one record per CDR3 protein. The repertoire holds 450,000 to 600,000 distinct CDR3 sequences, about a sixth seen once, with 17% in the top ten. This specimen consisted of PBMCs, obtained about 5 days after the first yellow fever vaccination. Receptors originate from a man younger than 35 who received the YFV17D yellow fever vaccine.

There are many counts of this clonotype. Mismatch with germline at one junction end may stem from a read error. The CDR3 bases are TGTGCCAGCAGCCCCACGGGAACAGATACGCAGTATTTT. Its protein is CASSPTGTDTQYF. The chain joins TRBV5-1 to TRBJ2-3, with a weak D call TRBD2 (5 bases). Per germline, CDR1 SGHRS and CDR2 YFSETQ. This CDR3 has 13 residues. Looking up the rest from reference TRBV5-1 and TRBJ2-3 gives the full variable domain: KAGVTQTPRYLIKTRGQQVTLSCSPISGHRSVSWYQQTPGQGLQFLFEYFSETQRNKGNFPGRFSGRQFSNSRSEMNVSTLELGDSALYLCASSPTGTDTQYFGPGTRLTVL.

This clonotype was observed many times. CDR3 coding DNA: TGCAGCGTTGCGCCGAGCCCTAGCACAGATACGCAGTATTTT. It translates to CSVAPSPSTDTQYF. The V call is TRBV29-1, the J call TRBJ2-3; D uncertain. With 4 bases removed from V and 0 bases from J, the gap between germline ends came to 11 bases. Germline V CDR1 and CDR2: SQVTM, ANQGSEA. The CDR3 is made up of 14 amino acids.

V and J are TRBV5-1 and TRBJ1-2; D is unresolved. The CDR3 has 16 amino acids. Trimming left V 0 bases short and J 4 bases short, with 16 bases between. Looked up from germline, CDR1 is SGHRS and CDR2 is YFSETQ. The CDR3, as DNA: TGCGCCAGCAGCTTGGGGGAACTCATAAATCTCTATGGCTACACCTTC. Protein sequence: CASSLGELINLYGYTF.

The rearrangement links TRBV7-2 to TRBJ2-5, with D perhaps assigned TRBD1 or TRBD2 (5 bases each). Per germline, CDR1 SGHTA and CDR2 FQGNSA. V was shortened by 7 bases and J by 9 bases, with 21 bases between the two germline ends. The length of the CDR3 is 14 residues. The CDR3 sequence: CASTSRGARTSQYF. The CDR3 DNA is TGTGCCAGCACCTCCCGGGGCGCGCGGACTTCCCAGTACTTC.

This clonotype was seen more than once but under ten times. The chain recombines TRBV4-3 with TRBJ2-3; D perhaps matches TRBD2 (5 bases). CDR1 and CDR2 (germline): LGHNA, YSLEER. V shed 0 bases and J shed 2 bases, with 15 bases lying between them. This CDR3 is built from 17 residues. For the CDR3, the DNA is TGCGCCAGCAGCCAAGATAACTCGAGGGCTATCACAGATACGCAGTATTTT. This gives the protein CASSQDNSRAITDTQYF.

V usage is TRBV7-9 and J usage is TRBJ2-2; D could derive from TRBD1 or TRBD2 (6 bases each). CDR1 is SEHNR, CDR2 FQNEAQ, per germline (reference sequence). The germline V and J ends were trimmed by 5 bases and 1 base, with 17 bases remaining between them. The CDR3 is 17 amino acids. DNA of the CDR3: TGTGCCAGCAGCACCCTCGGGGGCCAACGGAACACCGGGGAGCTGTTTTTT. It specifies CASSTLGGQRNTGELFF. Complete variable domain (other parts from reference TRBV7-9 and TRBJ2-2): DTGVSQNPRHKITKRGQNVTFRCDPISEHNRLYWYRQTLGQGPEFLTYFQNEAQLEKSRLLSDRFSAERPKGSFSTLEIQRTEQGDSAMYLCASSTLGGQRNTGELFFGEGSRLTVL.

This clonotype was observed a few times. This chain uses TRBV12-3 or TRBV12-4 with TRBJ2-7; 9 bases align to TRBD1. The CDR3 covers 10 residues. The CDR3 DNA is TGTCCGACAGGGGGCTACGAGCAGTACTTC. Its translation is CPTGGYEQYF.

The chain carries TRBV6-1 and TRBJ1-5; D is unclear. Trimming shortened V by 6 bases and J by 2 bases, and 14 bases separated the two germline ends. CDR1 and CDR2 from the germline V gene are MNHNS and SASEGT. This CDR3 spans 15 amino acids. CDR3: CASSVLEFGNQPQHF. The CDR3 DNA follows: TGTGCCAGCAGCGTCCTGGAGTTCGGCAATCAGCCCCAGCATTTT.

The rearrangement joins TRBV12-3 or TRBV12-4 to TRBJ2-7; 7 bases map to TRBD2. This CDR3 has 17 residues. The V and J ends lost 5 bases and 1 base, in that order; junction bases with no gene match: 14. The CDR3 here is CASSQIWATSESYEQYV. CDR3 sequence (DNA): TGTGCCAGCAGTCAAATCTGGGCTACTAGCGAGTCCTACGAGCAGTACGTC.

The chain uses TRBV28 and TRBJ2-3, with 8 bases identical to TRBD2. The germline V gene encodes CDR1 MDHEN and CDR2 SYDVKM. This CDR3 is 15 amino acids long. Losses at the gene ends were 3 bases for V and 8 bases for J; bases not matched to a gene: 10. The CDR3 bases are TGTGCCAGCAGTTTCGGCGGGGGGCCCCCTGGTACGCAGTATTTT. As protein: CASSFGGGPPGTQYF.

Notes on this clonotype: This likely reflects a read error, since a far larger clone is one base away. V and J are TRBV12-3 or TRBV12-4 and TRBJ1-3; D is uncertain. This CDR3 is built from 12 residues. Here the CDR3 reads CASSLVGKTIYF. CDR3 DNA sequence: TGTGCCAGCAGTTTAGTTGGAAAAACCATATATTTT.

The chain couples TRBV11-1 to TRBJ1-2; 8 bases agree with TRBD1. V lost 5 bases and J lost 6; bases outside the gene matches: 5. Germline lookup yields CDR1 SGHAT and CDR2 FQDESV (reference sequence). The CDR3 is made up of 13 amino acids. CDR3 nucleotides: TGTGCCAGCAGCAAGGACAGGGAGGATGGCTACACCTTC. The encoded protein is CASSKDREDGYTF.

The rearrangement uses TRBV10-3 and TRBJ2-1, with D tentatively TRBD1 (6 bases). Trimming took off 6 bases at V and 4 bases at J, with 16 bases between the two ends. The CDR3 sequence is 15 residues long. Germline loops: CDR1 ENHRY, CDR2 SYGVKD. The CDR3 bases are TGTGCCATCAGCGAGGGACGACAGGAGTACAATGAGCAGTTCTTC. As protein: CAISEGRQEYNEQFF.

CDR3 DNA: TGTGCCAGCAGCAAAGGAGGGGACAGGAGTTTC. It encodes CASSKGGDRSF. The genes are TRBV21-1 and TRBJ2-7; TRBD1, the table's D call, lacks a check against the DNA. TRBV21-1 is labeled a pseudogene. This CDR3 spans 11 amino acids.

This clonotype has at least ten counts. This chain connects TRBV6-5 to TRBJ1-1; TRBD1 is a possible D gene (6 bases). Germline V gives CDR1 MNHEY, CDR2 SVGAGI. Trimming cost V 4 bases and J 1 base, with 10 bases left between them. The CDR3 is 14 amino acids. The CDR3 nucleotides read TGTGCCAGCAGTTTCCAGGGGTGGAACACTGAAGCTTTCTTT. It yields the protein CASSFQGWNTEAFF.

This clonotype has just a few counts. The J gene is TRBJ1-5, the V gene TRBV20-1, with 7 bases matching TRBD1. Trimming removed 1 base from V and 4 bases from J; junction bases left unmatched: 13. The CDR3 contains 17 residues. Germline-derived CDR1 and CDR2 are DFQATT and SNEGSKA (reference sequence). The CDR3 region has the DNA TGCAGTGCTAGAGGTCTTAATTACAGGGGAGGTAATCAGCCCCAGCATTTT. This encodes CSARGLNYRGGNQPQHF.

J is TRBJ2-2 and V is TRBV4-2, with D maybe TRBD2 (6 bases). The CDR3 is made up of 19 amino acids. Germline CDR1 and CDR2: LGHNA and YNFKEQ. V lost 0 bases and J 6 bases, leaving 23 bases between the germline ends. CDR3 nucleotides: TGTGCCAGCAGCCAAGATCGCGGTGCGGGCGTGGGGGGTTCCGGGGAGCTGTTTTTT. Protein: CASSQDRGAGVGGSGELFF.

This clonotype was recorded only once. The rearrangement uses TRBV6-1 and TRBJ2-7; 12 bases align to TRBD1. The trim removed 8 bases at V and 5 bases at J, leaving 10 bases unmatched. This CDR3 is 15 amino acids long. Germline values: CDR1 MNHNS, CDR2 SASEGT. The CDR3 spells CASPCGDRGRDEQYV. The DNA for the CDR3 is TGTGCCAGCCCCTGCGGGGACAGGGGGCGAGACGAGCAGTACGTC.

This clonotype occurred a few times. The chain recombines TRBV12-3 or TRBV12-4 with TRBJ2-2, with 7 bases aligning to TRBD2. The CDR3 covers 15 residues. The V and J ends lost 7 bases and 2 bases, in that order; junction bases with no gene match: 7. The CDR3 nucleotides read TGTGCCAGCAACTGGGGCGGGGGAAACACCGGGGAGCTGTTTTTT. Residues: CASNWGGGNTGELFF.

The table lists this clonotype with a few counts. The V call is TRBV7-2, the J call TRBJ2-1; TRBD1 might be the D (5 bases). The V end lost 3 bases, the J end lost 9 bases, and 15 bases lay between the germline ends. CDR1 and CDR2 (germline): SGHTA, FQGNSA. The CDR3 consists of 14 residues. The CDR3 nucleotides read TGTGCCAGCAGCTTTGGGGCTCGGTATACTGAGCAGTTCTTC. Translation gives CASSFGARYTEQFF. Full variable domain (rest looked up from reference TRBV7-2 and TRBJ2-1): GAGVSQSPSNKVTEKGKDVELRCDPISGHTALYWYRQSLGQGLEFLIYFQGNSAPDKSGLPSDRFSAERTGGSVSTLTIQRTQQEDSAVYLCASSFGARYTEQFFGPGTRLTVL.

This clonotype was observed a handful of times. V gene TRBV6-2 or TRBV6-3 combines with J gene TRBJ1-1; possible D gene TRBD1, 5 bases. Per germline, CDR1 MNHEY and CDR2 SVGEGT. Trimming stripped 8 bases from V and 4 bases from J, with 11 bases between. CDR3 size: 12 residues. In DNA, the CDR3 is TGTGCCAGCCGTCCGGGGCCCACTGAAGCTTTCTTT. Encoded protein: CASRPGPTEAFF.

The gene calls are TRBV5-1 and TRBJ2-3; D possibly corresponds to TRBD1 (5 bases). Trimming pared 0 bases from V and 5 bases from J, leaving 10 bases between. CDR3 length equals 14 residues. Germline values: CDR1 SGHRS, CDR2 YFSETQ. As DNA, the CDR3 is TGCGCCAGCAGCTTGGTAGGGGAAGTAGATACGCAGTATTTT. It specifies CASSLVGEVDTQYF.

This clonotype was seen a handful of times. The chain joins TRBV28 to TRBJ1-5, with D maybe TRBD1 (6 bases). CDR3 length equals 14 residues. In germline, CDR1 is MDHEN, CDR2 SYDVKM. The V end was cut by 6 bases, the J end by 3 bases, with 12 bases between. The CDR3: CASRRQVHNQPQHF. CDR3 nucleotides: TGTGCCAGCAGGCGACAGGTGCACAATCAGCCCCAGCATTTT.

This clonotype came up many times. The rearrangement joins TRBV4-1 to TRBJ2-7; the D is unclear. CDR1 and CDR2 (germline): MGHRA, YSYEKL. V dropped 0 bases and J dropped 6 bases, with 9 bases sitting between them. The CDR3 runs to 13 residues. The CDR3 sequence is CASSQETWSEQYV. For the CDR3, the DNA is TGCGCCAGCAGCCAAGAGACTTGGTCCGAGCAGTACGTC.

V and J are TRBV6-1 and TRBJ1-5, with D possibly being TRBD1 (5 bases). The CDR3 runs to 16 residues. V was trimmed by 6 bases and J by 7 bases, leaving 22 bases between them. Germline V CDR1 and CDR2: MNHNS, SASEGT. CDR3 bases: TGTGCCAGCAGGACTGGTGGGGCAGGGACGCGGCAGCCCCAGCATTTT. This encodes CASRTGGAGTRQPQHF.